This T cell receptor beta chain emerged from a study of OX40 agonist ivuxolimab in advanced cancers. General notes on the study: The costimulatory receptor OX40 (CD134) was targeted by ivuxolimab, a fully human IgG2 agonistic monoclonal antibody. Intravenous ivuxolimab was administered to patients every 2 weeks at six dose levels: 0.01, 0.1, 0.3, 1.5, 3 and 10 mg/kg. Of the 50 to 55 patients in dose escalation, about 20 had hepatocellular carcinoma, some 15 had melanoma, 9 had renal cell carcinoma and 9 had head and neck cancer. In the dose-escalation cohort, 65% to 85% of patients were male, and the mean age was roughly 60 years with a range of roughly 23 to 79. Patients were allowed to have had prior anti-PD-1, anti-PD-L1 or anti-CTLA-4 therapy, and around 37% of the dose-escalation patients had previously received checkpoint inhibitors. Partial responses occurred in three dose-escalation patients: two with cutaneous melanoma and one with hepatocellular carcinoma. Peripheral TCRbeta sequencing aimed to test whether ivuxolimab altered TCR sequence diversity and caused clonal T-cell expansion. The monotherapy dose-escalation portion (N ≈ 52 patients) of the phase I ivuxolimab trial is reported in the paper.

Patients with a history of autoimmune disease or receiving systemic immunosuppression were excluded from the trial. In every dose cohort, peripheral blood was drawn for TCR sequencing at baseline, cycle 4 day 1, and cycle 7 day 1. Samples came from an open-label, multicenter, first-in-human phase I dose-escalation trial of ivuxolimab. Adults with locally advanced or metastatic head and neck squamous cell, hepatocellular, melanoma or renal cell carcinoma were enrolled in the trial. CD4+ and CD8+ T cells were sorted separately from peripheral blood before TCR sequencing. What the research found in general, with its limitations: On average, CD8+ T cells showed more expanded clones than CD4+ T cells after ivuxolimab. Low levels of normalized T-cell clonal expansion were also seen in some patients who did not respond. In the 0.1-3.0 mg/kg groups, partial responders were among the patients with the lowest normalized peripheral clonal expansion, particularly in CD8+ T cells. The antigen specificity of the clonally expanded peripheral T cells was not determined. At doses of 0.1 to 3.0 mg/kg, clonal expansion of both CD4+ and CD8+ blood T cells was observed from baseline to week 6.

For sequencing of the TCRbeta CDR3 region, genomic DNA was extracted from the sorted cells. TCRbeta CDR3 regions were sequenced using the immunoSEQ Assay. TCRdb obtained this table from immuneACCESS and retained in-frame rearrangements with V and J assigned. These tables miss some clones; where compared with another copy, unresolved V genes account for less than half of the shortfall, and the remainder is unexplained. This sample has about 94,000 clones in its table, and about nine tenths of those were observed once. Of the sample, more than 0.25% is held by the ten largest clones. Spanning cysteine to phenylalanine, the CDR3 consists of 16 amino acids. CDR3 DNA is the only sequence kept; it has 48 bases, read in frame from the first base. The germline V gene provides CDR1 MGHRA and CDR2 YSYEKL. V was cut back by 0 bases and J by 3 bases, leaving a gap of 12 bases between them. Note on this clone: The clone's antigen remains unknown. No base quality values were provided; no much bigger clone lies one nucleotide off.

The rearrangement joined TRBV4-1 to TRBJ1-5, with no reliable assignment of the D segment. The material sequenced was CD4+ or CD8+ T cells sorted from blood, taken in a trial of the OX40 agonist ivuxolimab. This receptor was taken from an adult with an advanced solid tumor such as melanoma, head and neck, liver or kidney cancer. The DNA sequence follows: TGCGCCAGCAGCCAAGATGAAGGGCAGCACAATCAGCCCCAGCATTTT. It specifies CASSQDEGQHNQPQHF.